These 28 T cell receptor beta chains came from one sample sequenced in a study of shared clonotypes between healthy human individuals. Clones were sequenced by immunoSEQ multiplex PCR, and TCRdb holds only the in-frame ones, with some missing. Of approximately 2.5 million clones in the sample, over 85% were seen once. The specimen was naive CD4+ T cells from PBMCs. Subset meaning: CD45RA+ positively selected. Receptor source: a man aged 18 to 29 in good health. Some clones in this sample may be carry-over from other donors' samples.

The chain joins TRBV6-5 to TRBJ2-3; D may be TRBD1 (5 bases). V was trimmed by 10 bases and J by 7 bases, leaving 18 bases between them. CDR3 length equals 13 residues. Germline V gene sequence: CDR1 MNHEY, CDR2 SVGAGI. The CDR3 here is CATRVGSRNTQYF. CDR3 DNA sequence: TGTGCCACCAGGGTGGGGTCACGAAATACGCAGTATTTT.

V and J are TRBV19 and TRBJ1-2; a weak D match, TRBD1 (6 bases). This CDR3 spans 13 amino acids. The germline V and J ends were trimmed by 5 bases and 4 bases, with 11 bases remaining between them. Germline CDR1 and CDR2: LNHDA and SQIVND (reference sequence). The CDR3 DNA reads as TGTGCCAGTAGTCTAAGGGGGATCTATGGCTACACCTTC. It codes for CASSLRGIYGYTF. Based on the CDR3 plus reference TRBV19 and TRBJ1-2, the full variable domain is DGGITQSPKYLFRKEGQNVTLSCEQNLNHDAMYWYRQDPGQGLRLIYYSQIVNDFQKGDIAEGYSVSREKKESFPLTVTSAQKNPTAFYLCASSLRGIYGYTFGSGTRLTVV.

This clone was seen a single time. This chain uses TRBV27 with TRBJ2-6, with 7 bases identical to TRBD1. The CDR3 has 17 residues. J lost 0 bases, V lost 6 bases, and 8 bases had no gene match. Germline CDR1 MNHEY, CDR2 SMNVEV (reference sequence). CDR3 nucleotide sequence: TGTGCCAGCAGCAAACAGGGGCCGAGCTCTGGGGCCAACGTCCTGACTTTC. Translation: CASSKQGPSSGANVLTF.

The V gene is TRBV27, the J gene TRBJ2-3, with 8 bases identical to TRBD2. From germline, CDR1 is MNHEY and CDR2 SMNVEV (reference sequence). The trim removed 3 bases at V and 2 bases at J, leaving 7 bases unmatched. The CDR3 loop spans 16 amino acids. CDR3 residues: CASSFRASGHTDTQYF. The CDR3 region has the DNA TGTGCCAGCAGTTTCCGAGCTAGCGGGCACACAGATACGCAGTATTTT.

This chain uses TRBV15 with TRBJ2-3; TRBD2 might be the D (6 bases). Germline V gives CDR1 LNHNV, CDR2 YYDKDF (reference sequence). Trimming removed 0 bases from V and 3 bases from J, with 16 bases in between. The CDR3 sequence is 17 residues long. CDR3 DNA: TGTGCCACCAGCAGAGATCTCGGCGGGATAAGGACAGATACGCAGTATTTT. This sequence encodes CATSRDLGGIRTDTQYF.

The chain links TRBV5-4 to TRBJ2-7; possible D gene TRBD1, 6 bases. Germline loops: CDR1 SGHNT, CDR2 YYREEE (reference sequence). V was cut by 1 base and J by 3 bases, with 14 bases left in between. The CDR3 sequence is 15 residues long. The CDR3 loop reads CASSLFGGTSYEQYF. CDR3 bases: TGTGCCAGCAGCTTGTTTGGGGGCACGAGCTACGAGCAGTACTTC.

This sequence joins TRBV9 and TRBJ2-4, with 14 bases matching TRBD2. The CDR3 totals 19 residues. Germline loops: CDR1 SGDLS, CDR2 YYNGEE. J lost 7 bases, V lost 0 bases, and 12 bases had no gene match. The CDR3: CASSVGGGWTSGRMNIQYF. The CDR3 DNA sequence: TGTGCCAGCAGCGTAGGAGGGGGGTGGACTAGCGGGAGGATGAACATTCAGTACTTC.

This chain uses TRBV7-9 with TRBJ2-1; 7 nucleotides match TRBD2. This CDR3 is 15 amino acids long. Per germline, CDR1 SEHNR and CDR2 FQNEAQ (reference sequence). With 1 base clipped from V and 6 bases from J, the junction kept 6 bases outside the gene matches. CDR3 region: CASSLVAGAANEQFF. DNA of the CDR3: TGTGCCAGCAGCTTAGTGGCGGGAGCGGCCAATGAGCAGTTCTTC.

This clone has only one observation. The chain joins TRBV7-6 to TRBJ1-3; D is possibly TRBD1 (6 bases). V was clipped by 5 bases and J by 3 bases, with 14 bases between them. Germline V lookup: CDR1 SGHVS, CDR2 FNYEAQ. The CDR3 consists of 15 residues. CDR3 DNA: TGTGCCAGCAGCGCCGGGACACCCATTGGAAACACCATATATTTT. Its protein product is CASSAGTPIGNTIYF.

The chain is built from TRBV5-1 and TRBJ1-6, with D uncertain. CDR1 is SGHRS, CDR2 YFSETQ, per germline. CDR3 length: 15 amino acids. V lost 2 bases, J lost 10 bases, and 16 bases lay in between. The CDR3 sequence: CASSLIERSLSPLHF. The DNA of the CDR3 is TGCGCCAGCAGCTTAATAGAGAGATCTTTGTCACCCCTCCACTTT.

Comments on this clone: This specimen includes other DNA sequences encoding the same CDR3. The chain links TRBV28 to TRBJ2-5; D is undetermined. This CDR3 has 11 residues. V dropped 4 bases and J dropped 4 bases, with 4 bases sitting between them. Germline loops: CDR1 MDHEN, CDR2 SYDVKM. The CDR3 spells CASSYRETQYF. CDR3 sequence (DNA): TGTGCCAGCAGTTACCGAGAGACCCAGTACTTC.

The chain uses TRBV7-2 and TRBJ2-5; no reliable D call. This CDR3 spans 12 amino acids. Germline-derived CDR1 and CDR2 are SGHTA and FQGNSA. V shed 5 bases and J shed 0 bases, with 4 bases lying between them. CDR3 in DNA: TGTGCCAGCAGCGACCACCAAGAGACCCAGTACTTC. This codes for CASSDHQETQYF.

A word on this clone: Other DNA sequences in the same sample also yield this CDR3. This chain links TRBV27 with TRBJ1-4; D ambiguous. Germline-derived CDR1 and CDR2 are MNHEY and SMNVEV (reference sequence). CDR3 length: 15 amino acids. The ends were cut back, 0 bases at V and 5 bases at J, with 10 bases in the middle. The CDR3 DNA sequence: TGTGCCAGCAGTTTATCGTGGGGTTCCAATGAAAAACTGTTTTTT. This sequence encodes CASSLSWGSNEKLFF.

The V gene is TRBV6-6, the J gene TRBJ1-2, with a tentative D call TRBD1 (6 bases). V lost 2 bases and J lost 3, with 10 bases in between. Germline V gene lookup returns CDR1 MNHNY and CDR2 SVGAGI (reference sequence). This CDR3 has 14 amino acids. Here the CDR3 DNA reads TGTGCCAGCAGTTACCCGAGGGGGGACTATGGCTACACCTTC. The encoded protein is CASSYPRGDYGYTF.

This clone has just one count. This sequence joins TRBV18 and TRBJ2-3; TRBD2 aligns across 7 bases. V shed 5 bases and J 1 base; nucleotides not matched to a gene: 6. CDR3 length: 15 amino acids. Looked up from germline, CDR1 is KGHSH and CDR2 is LQKENI. In DNA form, the CDR3 reads TGTGCCAGCTCAAACCGGGAGGTCCGCACAGATACGCAGTATTTT. Translation gives CASSNREVRTDTQYF.

The V call is TRBV5-1, the J call TRBJ2-3, with 7 positions matching TRBD1. This CDR3 comprises 15 residues. Germline loops: CDR1 SGHRS, CDR2 YFSETQ. V lost 4 bases to trimming and J lost 1 base; unmatched junction nucleotides: 6. CDR3 in amino acids: CASSVQGRGTDTQYF. CDR3 in DNA: TGCGCCAGCAGCGTACAGGGGAGAGGCACAGATACGCAGTATTTT.

This sequence joins TRBV30 and TRBJ2-1, with 8 nucleotides matching TRBD2. Per germline, CDR1 GTSNPN and CDR2 SVGIG (reference sequence). CDR3 length equals 16 residues. V trimming: 3 bases; J trimming: 1 base; junction bases outside the gene matches: 8. The CDR3 loop is CAWSRHGRASYNEQFF. The CDR3 DNA sequence: TGTGCCTGGAGCCGCCACGGGAGGGCGTCCTACAATGAGCAGTTCTTC.

The chain is built from TRBV30 and TRBJ1-4; 8 bases are a match to TRBD1. Per the germline V gene, CDR1 is GTSNPN and CDR2 is SVGIG (reference sequence). V lost 5 bases and J lost 5; bases outside the gene matches: 7. This CDR3 contains 14 residues. CDR3 nucleotide sequence: TGTGCCTGGGGAGACAGGGGCGGAAATGAAAAACTGTTTTTT. Protein: CAWGDRGGNEKLFF.

With respect to this clone: At the DNA level, this CDR3 is encoded by other sequences in the same sample as well. The rearrangement uses TRBV28 and TRBJ2-5; no clear D. The CDR3 loop spans 11 amino acids. CDR1 and CDR2 from the germline V gene are MDHEN and SYDVKM. Trimming took 6 bases from V and 4 from J, leaving 6 bases between them. CDR3 amino acids: CASSLRETQYF. DNA for the CDR3: TGTGCCAGCAGCCTTAGAGAGACCCAGTACTTC.

V is TRBV5-6 and J is TRBJ2-1, with 10 bases matching TRBD2. V shed 1 base, J shed 5 bases, and the junction held 9 bases outside the gene matches. Germline lookup yields CDR1 SGHDT and CDR2 YYEEEE. This CDR3 contains 17 residues. The CDR3 DNA is TGTGCCAGCAGCTTGCCTAGCGGGAGTAGGGGCCACAATGAGCAGTTCTTC. Translating gives CASSLPSGSRGHNEQFF.

The genes are TRBV14 and TRBJ2-7, with D perhaps TRBD1 (5 bases). Germline V gene data show CDR1 as SGHDN and CDR2 as FVKESK. The CDR3 totals 16 residues. V was cut by 0 bases and J by 2 bases, with 14 bases left in between. The CDR3 loop reads CASSQEWGYLPYEQYF. CDR3 coding DNA: TGTGCCAGCAGCCAAGAGTGGGGCTATCTACCCTACGAGCAGTACTTC.

V gene TRBV18 combines with J gene TRBJ1-3; a possible D gene is TRBD1 (5 bases). Germline CDR1 and CDR2: KGHSH and LQKENI. This CDR3 spans 15 amino acids. V was cut by 6 bases and J by 4 bases, with 16 bases left in between. The CDR3 DNA reads as TGTGCCAGCTCCCCTGACAGAAGTGGGGGAAACACCATATATTTT. This sequence encodes CASSPDRSGGNTIYF.

The chain uses TRBV5-4 and TRBJ1-2; possible D gene TRBD1, 6 bases. Trimming shortened V by 4 bases and J by 7 bases, and 17 bases separated the two germline ends. CDR1 is SGHNT, CDR2 YYREEE, per germline (reference sequence). The length of the CDR3 is 14 residues. The CDR3 here is CASSVRGVLSGYTF. CDR3 sequence (DNA): TGTGCCAGCAGCGTCAGGGGTGTATTAAGTGGCTACACCTTC.

The genes are TRBV2 and TRBJ1-2; D not resolved. V was cut by 7 bases and J by 6 bases, with 21 bases left in between. The germline gives CDR1 SNHLY, CDR2 FYNNEI. This CDR3 comprises 15 residues. The chain's CDR3 is CASTREKALMDGYTF. The CDR3 DNA reads as TGTGCCAGCACTCGGGAGAAGGCCCTGATGGATGGCTACACCTTC.

The chain uses TRBV7-8 and TRBJ1-5, with D hard to call. CDR1 is SGHVS and CDR2 is FQNEAQ in the germline V gene. The V end lost 1 base, the J end lost 0 bases, and 10 bases lay between the germline ends. CDR3 length equals 16 residues. Written as DNA, the CDR3 is TGTGCCAGCAGCTTAGAGGGCGGATATAGCAATCAGCCCCAGCATTTT. This sequence encodes CASSLEGGYSNQPQHF.

The genes are TRBV2 and TRBJ1-5; maybe TRBD1 (6 bases). V lost 5 bases and J lost 3, with 14 bases in between. Germline assignment: CDR1 SNHLY and CDR2 FYNNEI. There are 15 residues in the CDR3. This CDR3 reads CASSPTGNPNQPQHF. The DNA for the CDR3 is TGTGCCAGCAGTCCCACAGGGAATCCCAATCAGCCCCAGCATTTT.

The count of this clone is one. The J gene is TRBJ2-7, the V gene TRBV11-2; 9 positions agree with TRBD1. V trimming: 1 base; J trimming: 5 bases; junction bases outside the gene matches: 9. CDR3 length equals 16 residues. The germline gives CDR1 SGHAT, CDR2 FQNNGV. The CDR3 reads CASSLGRRTGVHEQYF. Here the CDR3 DNA reads TGTGCCAGCAGCTTAGGACGTAGGACAGGGGTTCACGAGCAGTACTTC.

This clone was seen once. The V and J genes are TRBV6-5 and TRBJ1-5; no firm D call. V gave up 7 bases and J gave up 1 base, with 11 bases separating them. This CDR3 comprises 14 residues. Germline-derived CDR1 and CDR2 are MNHEY and SVGAGI. In DNA form, the CDR3 reads TGTGCCAGCAAGCGACCTGGGAGCAATCAGCCCCAGCATTTT. This translates into CASKRPGSNQPQHF.